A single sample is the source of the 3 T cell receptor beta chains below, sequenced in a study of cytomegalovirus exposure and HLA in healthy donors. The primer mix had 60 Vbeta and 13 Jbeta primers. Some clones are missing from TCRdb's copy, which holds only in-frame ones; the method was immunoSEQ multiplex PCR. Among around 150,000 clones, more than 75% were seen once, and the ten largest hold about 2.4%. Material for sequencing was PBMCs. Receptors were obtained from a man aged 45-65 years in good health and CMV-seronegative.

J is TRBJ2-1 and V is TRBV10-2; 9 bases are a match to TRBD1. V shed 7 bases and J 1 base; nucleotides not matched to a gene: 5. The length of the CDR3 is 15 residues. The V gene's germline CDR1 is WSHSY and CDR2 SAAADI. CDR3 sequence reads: CASIRDRASYNEQFF. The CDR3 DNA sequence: TGCGCCAGCATTCGGGACAGGGCTTCCTACAATGAGCAGTTCTTC.

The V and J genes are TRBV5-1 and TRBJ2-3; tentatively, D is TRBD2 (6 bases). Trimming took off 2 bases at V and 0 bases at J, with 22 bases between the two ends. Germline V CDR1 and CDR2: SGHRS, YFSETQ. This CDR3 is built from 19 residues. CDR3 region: CASSLVLKEAGDSTDTQYF. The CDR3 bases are TGCGCCAGCAGCTTAGTCTTAAAGGAAGCGGGTGATAGCACAGATACGCAGTATTTT.

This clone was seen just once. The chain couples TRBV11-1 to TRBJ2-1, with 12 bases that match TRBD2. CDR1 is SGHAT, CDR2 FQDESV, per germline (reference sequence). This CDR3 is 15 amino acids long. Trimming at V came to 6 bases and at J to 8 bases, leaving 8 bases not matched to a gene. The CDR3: CASSTGLAGLYEQFF. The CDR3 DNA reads TGTGCCAGCAGTACTGGACTAGCGGGATTATATGAGCAGTTCTTC.